Described below is a single TCR beta chain sequence and its context. Per the study methods: Reference gene primer amplification gave nucleated cell count estimates. Produced via immunoSEQ multiplex PCR; TCRdb's table is partial and in-frame only. That table supplies the V and J calls and clone size; D and trimming were determined from the DNA. Of about 400,000 clones listed, about 89% are singletons. V shed 3 bases, J shed 6 bases, and the junction held 5 bases outside the gene matches. The CDR3 is made up of 14 amino acids. Germline V lookup: CDR1 SGHRS, CDR2 YFSETQ. The data are from a study of blood T cell repertoires in COVID-19.

Sequenced material: peripheral blood. V is TRBV5-1 and J is TRBJ2-3; 9 nucleotides line up with TRBD2. The receptor was isolated from a woman in her 30s with acute or convalescent COVID-19. The chain's CDR3 is CASSSAGGRDTQYF. The CDR3 coding sequence is TGCGCCAGCAGCTCCGCGGGGGGGCGGGATACGCAGTATTTT.